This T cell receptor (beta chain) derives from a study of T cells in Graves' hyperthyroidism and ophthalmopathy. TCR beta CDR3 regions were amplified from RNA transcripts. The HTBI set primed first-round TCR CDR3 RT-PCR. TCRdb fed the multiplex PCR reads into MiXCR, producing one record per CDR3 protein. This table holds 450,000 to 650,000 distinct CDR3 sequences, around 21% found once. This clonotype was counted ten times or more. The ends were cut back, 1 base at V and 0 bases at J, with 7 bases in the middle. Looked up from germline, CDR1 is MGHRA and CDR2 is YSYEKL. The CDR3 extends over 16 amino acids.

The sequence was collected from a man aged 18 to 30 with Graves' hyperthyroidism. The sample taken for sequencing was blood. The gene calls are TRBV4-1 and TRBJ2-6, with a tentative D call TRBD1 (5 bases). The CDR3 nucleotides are TGCGCCAGCAGCCAAGTCCAGGGCTCTGGGGCCAACGTCCTGACTTTC. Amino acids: CASSQVQGSGANVLTF.